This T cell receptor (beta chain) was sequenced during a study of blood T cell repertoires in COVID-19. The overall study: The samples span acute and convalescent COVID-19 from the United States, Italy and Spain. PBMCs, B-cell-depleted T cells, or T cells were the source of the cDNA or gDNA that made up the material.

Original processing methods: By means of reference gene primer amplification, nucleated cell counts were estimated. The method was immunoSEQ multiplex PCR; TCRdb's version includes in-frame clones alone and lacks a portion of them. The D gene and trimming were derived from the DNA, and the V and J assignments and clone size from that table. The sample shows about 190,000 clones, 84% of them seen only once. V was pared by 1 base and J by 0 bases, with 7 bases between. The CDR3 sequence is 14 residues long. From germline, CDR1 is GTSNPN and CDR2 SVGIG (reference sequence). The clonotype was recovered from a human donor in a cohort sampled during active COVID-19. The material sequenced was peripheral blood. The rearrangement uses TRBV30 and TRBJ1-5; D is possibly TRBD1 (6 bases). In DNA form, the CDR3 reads TGTGCCTGGAGTGGGGGACATAGCAATCAGCCCCAGCATTTT. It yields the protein CAWSGGHSNQPQHF.